The 30 T cell receptor beta chains in this list originate from one sample, sequenced in a study of CD8+ T cells in alopecia areata. RNA was isolated and reverse transcribed to cDNA, the sequencing template. The assay was immunoSEQ multiplex PCR, and TCRdb's table has in-frame clones only and misses some. The sample contains more than 85,000 clones, roughly 47% of which appear only once. The sample consisted of CD4+ T cells sorted from blood. The receptors stem from a human donor with alopecia areata.

This rearrangement joins TRBV29-1 to TRBJ1-1, with 7 bases aligning to TRBD1. This CDR3 comprises 12 residues. The trim removed 4 bases at V and 4 bases at J, leaving 3 bases unmatched. From germline, CDR1 is SQVTM and CDR2 ANQGSEA. CDR3 sequence reads: CSVGDSGTEAFF. In DNA, the CDR3 is TGCAGCGTTGGGGACAGCGGCACTGAAGCTTTCTTT. The full variable domain, completed using reference TRBV29-1 and TRBJ1-1, is SAVISQKPSRDICQRGTSLTIQCQVDSQVTMMFWYRQQPGQSLTLIATANQGSEATYESGFVIDKFPISRPNLTFSTLTVSNMSPEDSSIYLCSVGDSGTEAFFGQGTRLTVV.

In its sample, this clone was seen a few times. The chain joins TRBV29-1 to TRBJ2-5; possible D gene TRBD1, 5 bases. The V end lost 2 bases, the J end lost 4 bases, and 8 bases lay between the germline ends. This CDR3 has 12 amino acids. CDR1 SQVTM and CDR2 ANQGSEA come from the germline V gene. In DNA form, the CDR3 reads TGCAGCGTTGAATCCCAGGGAGAGACCCAGTACTTC. It encodes CSVESQGETQYF.

J is TRBJ2-7 and V is TRBV28; possibly TRBD1 or TRBD2 for D (5 bases each). The CDR3 has 15 residues. Looked up from germline, CDR1 is MDHEN and CDR2 is SYDVKM. V lost 6 bases and J lost 3, with 18 bases in between. The CDR3, as DNA: TGTGCCAGCAGCGGCGAGGCAGGAGGACACTACGAGCAGTACTTC. This sequence encodes CASSGEAGGHYEQYF.

This clone came up many times. The chain couples TRBV7-9 to TRBJ2-1; TRBD2 matches 7 bases. After removal of 5 bases from V and 11 bases from J, the junction contained 6 bases not matched to a gene. Germline CDR1 reads SEHNR; CDR2 reads FQNEAQ (reference sequence). CDR3 length: 12 residues. The CDR3 nucleotides are TGTGCCAGCAGCGGACCCGGGACTAAGCAGTTCTTC. Translation: CASSGPGTKQFF.

This clone was counted a few times. The chain combines TRBV19 with TRBJ1-5; D might be TRBD1 (6 bases). Germline CDR1 and CDR2: LNHDA and SQIVND (reference sequence). V was cut by 4 bases and J by 0 bases, with 7 bases left in between. The CDR3 is 14 amino acids. The chain's CDR3 is CASSRQVSNQPQHF. The CDR3 nucleotides read TGTGCCAGTAGTAGACAGGTTAGCAATCAGCCCCAGCATTTT.

This rearrangement joins TRBV30 to TRBJ1-6, with 7 nucleotides matching TRBD1. Per the germline V gene, CDR1 is GTSNPN and CDR2 is SVGIG (reference sequence). Trimming at V came to 4 bases and at J to 9 bases, leaving 9 bases not matched to a gene. The CDR3 has 14 residues. The DNA of the CDR3 is TGTGCCTGGACAGGGGGTGGAGGAGGTTCACCCCTCCACTTT. The encoded protein is CAWTGGGGGSPLHF.

This clone was seen only a few times. V is TRBV18 and J is TRBJ2-1, with 11 positions matching TRBD2. This CDR3 spans 13 amino acids. V gave up 7 bases and J gave up 9 bases; unmatched junction bases: 5. CDR1 KGHSH and CDR2 LQKENI come from the germline V gene. The CDR3: CASLPGTSGEQFF. Here the CDR3 DNA reads TGTGCCAGCTTGCCCGGGACTAGCGGTGAGCAGTTCTTC.

Only one count was recorded for this clone. The chain has TRBV30 and TRBJ2-3; 11 bases map to TRBD2. This CDR3 contains 13 residues. CDR1 is GTSNPN, CDR2 SVGIG, per germline (reference sequence). V lost 4 bases and J lost 4; bases outside the gene matches: 1. The CDR3 DNA is TGTGCCTGGATTAGCGGGGGGGCAGATACGCAGTATTTT. Translated: CAWISGGADTQYF.

V and J are TRBV30 and TRBJ2-7, with D unresolved. CDR1 GTSNPN and CDR2 SVGIG come from the germline V gene (reference sequence). This CDR3 is 13 amino acids long. Trimming left V 2 bases short and J 7 bases short, with 15 bases between. CDR3 DNA sequence: TGTGCCTGGAGTACCCGACCGCCGGGTGAGCAGTACTTC. Translation gives CAWSTRPPGEQYF.

This chain links TRBV5-1 with TRBJ2-3; possibly TRBD1 for D (6 bases). This CDR3 contains 14 residues. CDR1 is SGHRS and CDR2 is YFSETQ in the germline V gene. Trimming pared 2 bases from V and 7 bases from J, leaving 14 bases between. CDR3 DNA: TGCGCCAGCAGCTTACAGGGTTTAGAAAATACGCAGTATTTT. It is translated as CASSLQGLENTQYF.

This clone appeared a few times. This sequence joins TRBV19 and TRBJ2-3; D is ambiguous. The ends were cut back, 4 bases at V and 2 bases at J, with 4 bases in the middle. Per the germline V gene, CDR1 is LNHDA and CDR2 is SQIVND (reference sequence). CDR3 size: 12 residues. CDR3: CASSKDTDTQYF. DNA of the CDR3: TGTGCCAGTAGTAAGGACACAGATACGCAGTATTTT.

The table lists this clone with a count of one. This chain links TRBV2 with TRBJ1-2; 8 bases align to TRBD1. The CDR3 extends over 14 amino acids. Germline V gene data show CDR1 as SNHLY and CDR2 as FYNNEI. With 5 bases clipped from V and 0 bases from J, the junction kept 2 bases outside the gene matches. The CDR3 protein is CASSLQGANYGYTF. In nucleotides, the CDR3 is TGTGCCAGCAGTTTACAGGGGGCTAACTATGGCTACACCTTC.

The V call is TRBV29-1, the J call TRBJ1-4; weak D call: TRBD1 (6 bases). The CDR3 length is 17 residues. The V gene's germline CDR1 is SQVTM and CDR2 ANQGSEA. As DNA, the CDR3 is TGCAGTGCTGCTGGGGGCGGCCGGGACACATCAAATGAAAAACTGTTTTTT. It yields the protein CSAAGGGRDTSNEKLFF. Variable domain in full (rest from reference TRBV29-1 and TRBJ1-4): SAVISQKPSRDICQRGTSLTIQCQVDSQVTMMFWYRQQPGQSLTLIATANQGSEATYESGFVIDKFPISRPNLTFSTLTVSNMSPEDSSIYLCSAAGGGRDTSNEKLFFGSGTQLSVL.

V gene TRBV4-3 combines with J gene TRBJ2-1; D is uncertain. This CDR3 has 14 amino acids. V lost 1 base, J lost 7 bases, and 11 bases lay in between. Germline-derived CDR1 and CDR2 are LGHNA and YSLEER. CDR3 protein: CASSQAQSGNEQFF. As DNA, the CDR3 is TGCGCCAGCAGCCAAGCCCAATCCGGGAATGAGCAGTTCTTC.

The chain links TRBV4-2 to TRBJ2-5; perhaps TRBD1 as D (7 bases). The germline CDR1 and CDR2 sequences are LGHNA and YNFKEQ. This CDR3 spans 15 amino acids. The V gene lost 1 base and the J gene lost 5 bases, with 14 bases spanning the gap. The CDR3 protein is CASSQGGGRGETQYF. Written as DNA, the CDR3 is TGTGCCAGCAGCCAAGGAGGGGGCCGGGGGGAGACCCAGTACTTC.

This clone turned up a few times. The rearrangement uses TRBV29-1 and TRBJ2-3, with 8 bases aligning to TRBD1. V shed 7 bases and J 0 bases; nucleotides not matched to a gene: 6. The CDR3 runs to 14 residues. The germline V gene encodes CDR1 SQVTM and CDR2 ANQGSEA. This chain's CDR3 is CSGRGLVSTDTQYF. CDR3 DNA sequence: TGCAGCGGCAGGGGGCTGGTTAGCACAGATACGCAGTATTTT.

CDR3 nucleotide sequence: TGCGCCAGCAGCCAAGTAGCGGGGGCCCAAGAGACCCAGTACTTC. Translated, it gives CASSQVAGAQETQYF. The chain couples TRBV4-1 to TRBJ2-5, with 9 bases fitting TRBD2. This CDR3 spans 15 amino acids. J gave up 1 base and V 1 base, and 1 base lay outside the gene matches. Per the germline V gene, CDR1 is MGHRA and CDR2 is YSYEKL.

This clone showed up just a few times. This sequence joins TRBV7-9 and TRBJ1-1; D call uncertain. V lost 11 bases to trimming and J lost 1 base, with 5 bases between them. Per the germline V gene, CDR1 is SEHNR and CDR2 is FQNEAQ (reference sequence). The CDR3 has 10 amino acids. CDR3 loop: CADENTEAFF. CDR3 nucleotides: TGTGCCGATGAGAACACTGAAGCTTTCTTT.

This clone was recorded a few times. This chain joins TRBV15 and TRBJ1-5; D is undetermined. The germline V gene has CDR1 LNHNV and CDR2 YYDKDF (reference sequence). This CDR3 is built from 16 residues. Trimming cost V 3 bases and J 0 bases, with 12 bases left between them. CDR3 region: CATSREATHSNQPQHF. DNA of the CDR3: TGTGCCACCAGCAGGGAAGCGACCCATAGCAATCAGCCCCAGCATTTT.

The sample holds a few counts of this clone. V and J are TRBV30 and TRBJ2-3, with a tentative D call TRBD1 (5 bases). The CDR3 runs to 14 residues. Trimming took 6 bases from V and 0 from J, leaving 13 bases between them. Germline lookup yields CDR1 GTSNPN and CDR2 SVGIG (reference sequence). CDR3 coding DNA: TGTGCCTGCTCTCGAGACAGAAGCACAGATACGCAGTATTTT. As protein: CACSRDRSTDTQYF.

By share, this clone ranks as medium-sized. V and J are TRBV28 and TRBJ2-4, with D possibly matching TRBD1 (5 bases). Trimming took off 6 bases at V and 0 bases at J, with 27 bases between the two ends. Germline CDR1 is MDHEN and CDR2 is SYDVKM. The CDR3 totals 20 residues. CDR3 bases: TGTGCCAGCAGCCCCTTAAAAGGGTCCGCAGGGATACTAGCCAAAAACATTCAGTACTTC. It codes for CASSPLKGSAGILAKNIQYF.

This clone was counted a few times. This chain uses TRBV6-6 with TRBJ1-1, with D unresolved. This CDR3 is built from 14 residues. Germline CDR1 and CDR2: MNHNY and SVGAGI (reference sequence). V lost 0 bases and J 1 base, leaving 6 bases between the germline ends. CDR3 region: CASSYSGTNTEAFF. The CDR3 DNA is TGTGCCAGCAGTTACTCGGGAACGAACACTGAAGCTTTCTTT.

This clone was observed a few times. V is TRBV11-2 and J is TRBJ2-1; perhaps TRBD1 as D (5 bases). The CDR3 has 15 amino acids. The germline V gene encodes CDR1 SGHAT and CDR2 FQNNGV. The V and J ends lost 5 bases and 6 bases respectively, with 17 bases between them. The DNA of the CDR3 is TGTGCCAGCAGCCCCGCCCACAGGCTCGGCAATGAGCAGTTCTTC. Its translation: CASSPAHRLGNEQFF.

The gene calls are TRBV29-1 and TRBJ2-3; maybe TRBD2 (6 bases). Trimming cost V 6 bases and J 5 bases, with 15 bases left between them. The CDR3 is 13 residues long. Germline lookup yields CDR1 SQVTM and CDR2 ANQGSEA. CDR3 sequence reads: CSVGGNERDTQYF. In DNA, the CDR3 is TGCAGCGTGGGCGGGAACGAGCGAGATACGCAGTATTTT.

This chain connects TRBV9 to TRBJ2-1; D is unresolved. Germline-derived CDR1 and CDR2 are SGDLS and YYNGEE. V lost 3 bases to trimming and J lost 7 bases, with 14 bases between them. This CDR3 has 14 residues. The CDR3 here is CASSGRTSGNEQFF. As DNA, the CDR3 is TGTGCCAGCAGCGGTCGGACCTCCGGGAATGAGCAGTTCTTC.

This rearrangement joins TRBV29-1 to TRBJ1-1; D not resolved. V was pared by 1 base and J by 1 base, with 7 bases between. The CDR3 length is 13 residues. Germline V gene sequence: CDR1 SQVTM, CDR2 ANQGSEA. The CDR3 is CSVEGWENTEAFF. DNA for the CDR3: TGCAGCGTTGAAGGTTGGGAGAACACTGAAGCTTTCTTT.

V usage is TRBV5-1 and J usage is TRBJ2-4, with TRBD2 matching over 8 bases. The ends lost 1 base at V and 13 bases at J; junction bases unmatched: 10. The CDR3 runs to 14 residues. Germline-derived CDR1 and CDR2 are SGHRS and YFSETQ. CDR3 DNA sequence: TGCGCCAGCAGCTTGTCGGTGACTAGCGAAGAGCAGTACTTC. This encodes CASSLSVTSEEQYF.

The table lists this clone with a few counts. The chain links TRBV5-6 to TRBJ2-5; a possible D gene is TRBD2 (6 bases). The CDR3 contains 13 residues. Per germline, CDR1 SGHDT and CDR2 YYEEEE. Trimming removed 2 bases at V and 4 bases at J, with 9 bases between. DNA for the CDR3: TGTGCCAGCAGCTTAGCGGGCGTAGAGACCCAGTACTTC. This sequence encodes CASSLAGVETQYF.

A few counts support this clone. The V and J genes are TRBV29-1 and TRBJ1-1; D is unclear. The germline V gene encodes CDR1 SQVTM and CDR2 ANQGSEA. The V and J ends lost 3 bases and 1 base respectively, with 6 bases between them. The CDR3 is 12 residues long. CDR3 protein: CSVDFQNTEAFF. Here the CDR3 DNA reads TGCAGCGTTGATTTCCAGAACACTGAAGCTTTCTTT.

The chain recombines TRBV9 with TRBJ2-5, with D perhaps matching TRBD1 (6 bases). Germline V CDR1 and CDR2: SGDLS, YYNGEE. V shed 2 bases and J shed 4 bases, with 15 bases lying between them. This CDR3 region has 15 residues. In nucleotides, the CDR3 is TGTGCCAGCAGCGTGGAAGGGACACCTCTAGAGACCCAGTACTTC. This gives the protein CASSVEGTPLETQYF.